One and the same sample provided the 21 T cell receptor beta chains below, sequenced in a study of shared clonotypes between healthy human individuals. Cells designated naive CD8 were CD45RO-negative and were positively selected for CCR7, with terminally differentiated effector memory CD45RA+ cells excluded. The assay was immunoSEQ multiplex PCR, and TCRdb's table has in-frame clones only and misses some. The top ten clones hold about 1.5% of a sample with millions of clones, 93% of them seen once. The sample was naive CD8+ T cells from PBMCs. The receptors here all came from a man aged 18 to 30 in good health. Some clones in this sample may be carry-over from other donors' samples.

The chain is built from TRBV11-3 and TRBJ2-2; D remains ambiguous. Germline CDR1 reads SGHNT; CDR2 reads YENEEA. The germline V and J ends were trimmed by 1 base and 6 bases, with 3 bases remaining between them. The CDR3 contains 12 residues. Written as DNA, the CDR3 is TGTGCCAGCAGCTTAGGTGCCGGGGAGCTGTTTTTT. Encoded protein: CASSLGAGELFF.

The CDR3: CASSLAQGGNTEAFF. As DNA, the CDR3 is TGTGCCAGCAGTTTAGCGCAGGGCGGGAACACTGAAGCTTTCTTT. This rearrangement joins TRBV27 to TRBJ1-1; D is perhaps TRBD1 (5 bases). Trimming stripped 2 bases from V and 1 base from J, with 11 bases between. The CDR3 runs to 15 residues. The germline gives CDR1 MNHEY, CDR2 SMNVEV (reference sequence).

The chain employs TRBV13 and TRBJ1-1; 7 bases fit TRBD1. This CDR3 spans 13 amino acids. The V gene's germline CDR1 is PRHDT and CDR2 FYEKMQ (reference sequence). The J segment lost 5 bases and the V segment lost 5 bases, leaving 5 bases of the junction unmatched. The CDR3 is CASSPTGRTEAFF. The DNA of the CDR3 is TGTGCCAGCAGCCCGACAGGGAGAACTGAAGCTTTCTTT.

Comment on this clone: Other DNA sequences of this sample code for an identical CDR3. CDR3 sequence (DNA): TGTGCCAGCAGCTTACAGTATAGCACAGATACGCAGTATTTT. This sequence encodes CASSLQYSTDTQYF. The chain uses TRBV27 and TRBJ2-3; D call uncertain. V dropped 6 bases and J dropped 0 bases, with 10 bases sitting between them. The CDR3 loop spans 14 amino acids. CDR1 is MNHEY and CDR2 is SMNVEV in the germline V gene (reference sequence).

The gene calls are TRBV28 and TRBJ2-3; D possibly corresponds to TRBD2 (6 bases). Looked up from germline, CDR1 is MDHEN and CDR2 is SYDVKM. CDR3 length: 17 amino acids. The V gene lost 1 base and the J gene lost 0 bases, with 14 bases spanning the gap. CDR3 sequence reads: CASSLSDASESTDTQYF. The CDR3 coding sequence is TGTGCCAGCAGTTTATCGGACGCTAGCGAGAGCACAGATACGCAGTATTTT. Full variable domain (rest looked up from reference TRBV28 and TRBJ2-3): DVKVTQSSRYLVKRTGEKVFLECVQDMDHENMFWYRQDPGLGLRLIYFSYDVKMKEKGDIPEGYSVSREKKERFSLILESASTNQTSMYLCASSLSDASESTDTQYFGPGTRLTVL.

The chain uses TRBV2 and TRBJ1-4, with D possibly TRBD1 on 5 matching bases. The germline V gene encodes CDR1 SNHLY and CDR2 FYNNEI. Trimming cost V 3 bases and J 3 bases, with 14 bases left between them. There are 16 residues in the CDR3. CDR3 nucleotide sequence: TGTGCCAGCAGTGACGCGTGGGACGCCGCTAATGAAAAACTGTTTTTT. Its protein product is CASSDAWDAANEKLFF.

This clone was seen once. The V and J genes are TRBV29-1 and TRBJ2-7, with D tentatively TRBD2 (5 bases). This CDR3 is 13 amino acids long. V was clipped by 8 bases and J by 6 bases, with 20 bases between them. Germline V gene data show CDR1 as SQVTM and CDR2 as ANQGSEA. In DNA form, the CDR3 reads TGCAGCTTGGCGGACTCCCGAAGGTCCGAGCAGTACTTC. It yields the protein CSLADSRRSEQYF.

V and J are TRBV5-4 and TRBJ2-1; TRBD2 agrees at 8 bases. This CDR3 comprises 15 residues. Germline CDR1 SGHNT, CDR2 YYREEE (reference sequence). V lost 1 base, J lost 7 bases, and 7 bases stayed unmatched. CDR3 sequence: CASSLKREIGNEQFF. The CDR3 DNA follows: TGTGCCAGCAGCTTGAAGCGGGAGATTGGAAATGAGCAGTTCTTC.

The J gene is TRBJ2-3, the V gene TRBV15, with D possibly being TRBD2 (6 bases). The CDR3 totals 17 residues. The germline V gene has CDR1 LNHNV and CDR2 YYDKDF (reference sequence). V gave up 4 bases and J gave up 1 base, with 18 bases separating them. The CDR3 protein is CATSKDLQRAGTDTQYF. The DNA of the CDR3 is TGTGCCACCAGCAAAGACCTCCAGCGGGCGGGCACAGATACGCAGTATTTT. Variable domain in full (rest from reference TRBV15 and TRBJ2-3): DAMVIQNPRYQVTQFGKPVTLSCSQTLNHNVMYWYQQKSSQAPKLLFHYYDKDFNNEADTPDNFQSRRPNTSFCFLDIRSPGLGDTAMYLCATSKDLQRAGTDTQYFGPGTRLTVL.

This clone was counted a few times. The CDR3 DNA is TGTGCCAGCAGCAAAGGGGAATGGAACACTGAAGCTTTCTTT. This codes for CASSKGEWNTEAFF. V and J are TRBV21-1 and TRBJ1-1. TRBV21-1 is noted as a pseudogene. The CDR3 runs to 14 residues.

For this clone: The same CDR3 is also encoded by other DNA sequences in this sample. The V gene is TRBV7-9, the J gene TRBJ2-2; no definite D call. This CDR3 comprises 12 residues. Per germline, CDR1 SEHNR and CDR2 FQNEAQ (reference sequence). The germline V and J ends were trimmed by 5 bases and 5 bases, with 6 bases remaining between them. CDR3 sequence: CASSTGTGELFF. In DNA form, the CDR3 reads TGTGCCAGCAGCACCGGTACCGGGGAGCTGTTTTTT. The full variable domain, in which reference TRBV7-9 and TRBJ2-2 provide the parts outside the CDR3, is DTGVSQNPRHKITKRGQNVTFRCDPISEHNRLYWYRQTLGQGPEFLTYFQNEAQLEKSRLLSDRFSAERPKGSFSTLEIQRTEQGDSAMYLCASSTGTGELFFGEGSRLTVL.

CDR3 residues: CASSYFGTAIPDGYTF. In nucleotides, the CDR3 is TGTGCCAGCAGTTACTTTGGGACCGCAATTCCGGATGGCTACACCTTC. This chain joins TRBV6-5 and TRBJ1-2; maybe TRBD1 (5 bases). From germline, CDR1 is MNHEY and CDR2 SVGAGI. The CDR3 is 16 amino acids. Trimming took 1 base from V and 6 from J, leaving 18 bases between them.

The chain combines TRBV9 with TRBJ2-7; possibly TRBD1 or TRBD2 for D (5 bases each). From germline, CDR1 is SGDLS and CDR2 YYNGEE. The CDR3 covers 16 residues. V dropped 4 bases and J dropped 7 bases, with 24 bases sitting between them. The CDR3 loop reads CASSPARRDPYPEQYF. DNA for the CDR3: TGTGCCAGCAGCCCAGCACGCCGGGACCCGTACCCAGAGCAGTACTTC.

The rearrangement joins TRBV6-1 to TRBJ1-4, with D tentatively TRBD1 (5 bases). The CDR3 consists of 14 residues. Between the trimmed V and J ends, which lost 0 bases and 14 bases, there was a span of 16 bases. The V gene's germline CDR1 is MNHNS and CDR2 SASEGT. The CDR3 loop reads CASSEAPALGDLFF. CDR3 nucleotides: TGTGCCAGCAGTGAAGCGCCAGCCTTAGGGGATCTGTTTTTT.

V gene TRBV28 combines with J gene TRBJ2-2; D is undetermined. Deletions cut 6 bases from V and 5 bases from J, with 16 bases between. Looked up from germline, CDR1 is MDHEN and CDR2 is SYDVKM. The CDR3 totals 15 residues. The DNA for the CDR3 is TGTGCCAGCAGCCCCAGACGCTTAGGAACCGGGGAGCTGTTTTTT. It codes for CASSPRRLGTGELFF.

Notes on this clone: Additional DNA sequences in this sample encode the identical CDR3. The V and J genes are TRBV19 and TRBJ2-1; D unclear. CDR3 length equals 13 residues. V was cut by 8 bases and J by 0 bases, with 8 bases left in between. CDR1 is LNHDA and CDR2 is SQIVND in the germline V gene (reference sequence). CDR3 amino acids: CASSVYSYNEQFF. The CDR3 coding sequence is TGTGCCAGTTCAGTTTACTCCTACAATGAGCAGTTCTTC.

The CDR3 here is CSAQKQGAAGELFF. DNA of the CDR3: TGCAGCGCCCAGAAACAGGGGGCTGCCGGGGAGCTGTTTTTT. The chain is built from TRBV29-1 and TRBJ2-2; 9 bases line up with TRBD1. The junction had 9 bases not matched to a gene; V was cut back by 7 bases and J by 6 bases. Germline values: CDR1 SQVTM, CDR2 ANQGSEA. This CDR3 is built from 14 residues.

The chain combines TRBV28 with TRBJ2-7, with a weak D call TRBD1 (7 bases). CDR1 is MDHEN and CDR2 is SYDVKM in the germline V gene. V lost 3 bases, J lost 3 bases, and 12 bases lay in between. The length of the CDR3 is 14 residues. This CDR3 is CASSLGGQFYEQYF. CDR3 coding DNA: TGTGCCAGCAGTTTGGGGGGACAGTTCTACGAGCAGTACTTC. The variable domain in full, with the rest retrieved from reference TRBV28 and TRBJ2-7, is DVKVTQSSRYLVKRTGEKVFLECVQDMDHENMFWYRQDPGLGLRLIYFSYDVKMKEKGDIPEGYSVSREKKERFSLILESASTNQTSMYLCASSLGGQFYEQYFGPGTRLTVT.

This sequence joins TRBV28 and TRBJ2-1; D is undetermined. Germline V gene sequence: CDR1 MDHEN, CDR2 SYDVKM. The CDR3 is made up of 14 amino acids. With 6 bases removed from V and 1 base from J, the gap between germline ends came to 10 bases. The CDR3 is CASSQLGSYNEQFF. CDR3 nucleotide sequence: TGTGCCAGCAGCCAACTTGGGTCCTACAATGAGCAGTTCTTC.

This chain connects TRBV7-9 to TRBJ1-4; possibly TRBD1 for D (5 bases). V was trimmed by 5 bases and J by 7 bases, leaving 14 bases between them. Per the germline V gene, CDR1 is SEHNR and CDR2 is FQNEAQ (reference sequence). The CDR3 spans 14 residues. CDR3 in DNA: TGTGCCAGCAGCCCCTCCCGGGGGATTGAAAAACTGTTTTTT. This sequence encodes CASSPSRGIEKLFF.

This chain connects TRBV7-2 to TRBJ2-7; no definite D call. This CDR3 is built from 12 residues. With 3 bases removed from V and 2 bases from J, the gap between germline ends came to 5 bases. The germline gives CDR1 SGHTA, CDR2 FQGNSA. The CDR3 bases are TGTGCCAGCAGCTTCGGAACCTACGAGCAGTACTTC. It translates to CASSFGTYEQYF.